These 30 T cell receptor beta chains were all obtained from the same sample, sequenced in a study of identifying expanded T cells in peripheral blood. TCRdb's copy holds only in-frame clones and misses some; the assay was immunoSEQ multiplex PCR. The sample has 60,000 or so clones, about 85% seen once. The sample consisted of blood. The receptors come from a person aged 18 to 75 in good health.

The gene calls are TRBV9 and TRBJ2-7; the D call may be TRBD1 or TRBD2 (7 bases each). This CDR3 comprises 15 residues. Germline-derived CDR1 and CDR2 are SGDLS and YYNGEE. Trimming cost V 3 bases and J 9 bases, with 22 bases left between them. This chain's CDR3 is CASSAREGGGAAQYF. In nucleotides, the CDR3 is TGTGCCAGCAGCGCCAGAGAGGGAGGGGGCGCCGCGCAGTACTTC. Variable domain in full (rest from reference TRBV9 and TRBJ2-7): DSGVTQTPKHLITATGQRVTLRCSPRSGDLSVYWYQQSLDQGLQFLIQYYNGEERAKGNILERFSAQQFPDLHSELNLSSLELGDSALYFCASSAREGGGAAQYFGPGTRLTVT.

The CDR3 loop is CASSSGPFQETQYF. CDR3 DNA: TGTGCCAGCAGCTCGGGACCCTTCCAAGAGACCCAGTACTTC. The chain carries TRBV11-2 and TRBJ2-5; the D gene could be TRBD1 or TRBD2 (5 bases each). This CDR3 is built from 14 residues. CDR1 is SGHAT and CDR2 is FQNNGV in the germline V gene. Trimming left V 4 bases short and J 1 base short, with 10 bases between. The full variable domain, its missing parts supplied by reference TRBV11-2 and TRBJ2-5, is EAGVAQSPRYKIIEKRQSVAFWCNPISGHATLYWYQQILGQGPKLLIQFQNNGVVDDSQLPKDRFSAERLKGVDSTLKIQPAKLEDSAVYLCASSSGPFQETQYFGPGTRLLVL.

The V call is TRBV19, the J call TRBJ1-2; D unresolved. CDR1 LNHDA and CDR2 SQIVND come from the germline V gene (reference sequence). The CDR3 sequence is 11 residues long. V gave up 7 bases and J gave up 8 bases, with 11 bases separating them. CDR3 sequence (DNA): TGTGCCAGTAAAGAAATCGGAGGCTACACCTTC. It is translated as CASKEIGGYTF.

The chain links TRBV21-1 to TRBJ1-4; whether TRBD1, the table's D call, matches the DNA was not checked. TRBV21-1 is an annotated pseudogene. The CDR3 has 15 amino acids. The CDR3 sequence is CASSNRDTTNEKLFF. Written as DNA, the CDR3 is TGTGCCAGCAGCAATCGCGACACAACTAATGAAAAACTGTTTTTT.

The rearrangement joins TRBV4-3 to TRBJ2-7; D unresolved. Per germline, CDR1 LGHNA and CDR2 YSLEER. Trimming left V 2 bases short and J 2 bases short, with 10 bases between. CDR3 size: 14 residues. The CDR3 reads CASSQTDRTYEQYF. CDR3 nucleotide sequence: TGCGCCAGCAGCCAAACCGACCGGACCTACGAGCAGTACTTC.

The table lists this clone with a few counts. The chain links TRBV5-5 to TRBJ2-1; 7 bases agree with TRBD1. Looked up from germline, CDR1 is SGHKS and CDR2 is YYEKEE (reference sequence). The CDR3 contains 14 residues. Losses at the gene ends were 4 bases for V and 4 bases for J; bases not matched to a gene: 5. The CDR3 loop reads CASSPGTVYNEQFF. CDR3 DNA sequence: TGTGCCAGCAGCCCCGGGACAGTTTACAATGAGCAGTTCTTC.

The chain links TRBV6-5 to TRBJ1-1, with a weak D call TRBD1 (5 bases). Trimming pared 5 bases from V and 0 bases from J, leaving 13 bases between. The CDR3 spans 15 residues. Germline CDR1 is MNHEY and CDR2 is SVGAGI. The chain's CDR3 is CASSPQRGVNTEAFF. CDR3 nucleotide sequence: TGTGCCAGCAGTCCCCAGCGGGGGGTGAACACTGAAGCTTTCTTT.

Only a few counts were recorded for this clone. The gene calls are TRBV7-3 and TRBJ2-1; 8 bases fit TRBD2. Per the germline V gene, CDR1 is SGHTA and CDR2 is FQGTGA. The CDR3 loop spans 16 amino acids. The V and J ends lost 0 bases and 0 bases, in that order; junction bases with no gene match: 1. The CDR3 region has the DNA TGTGCCAGCAGCTTAACCGGGACTAGCTCCTACAATGAGCAGTTCTTC. Its protein is CASSLTGTSSYNEQFF.

The chain combines TRBV14 with TRBJ2-2; no reliable D call. Germline CDR1 is SGHDN and CDR2 is FVKESK. Trimming stripped 4 bases from V and 4 bases from J, with 16 bases between. The CDR3 totals 16 residues. CDR3 nucleotides: TGTGCCAGCAGCCCCTCCCTAGGTCGGGCCACCGGGGAGCTGTTTTTT. Translation: CASSPSLGRATGELFF. Drawing the rest from reference TRBV14 and TRBJ2-2, the complete variable domain is EAGVTQFPSHSVIEKGQTVTLRCDPISGHDNLYWYRRVMGKEIKFLLHFVKESKQDESGMPNNRFLAERTGGTYSTLKVQPAELEDSGVYFCASSPSLGRATGELFFGEGSRLTVL.

The chain couples TRBV7-2 to TRBJ2-1, with D unresolved. The CDR3 sequence is 13 residues long. Germline-derived CDR1 and CDR2 are SGHTA and FQGNSA. The V end was cut by 1 base, the J end by 5 bases, with 6 bases between. This CDR3 is CASSLGPNNEQFF. The CDR3 nucleotides are TGTGCCAGCAGCTTAGGGCCTAACAATGAGCAGTTCTTC. Drawing the rest from reference TRBV7-2 and TRBJ2-1, the complete variable domain is GAGVSQSPSNKVTEKGKDVELRCDPISGHTALYWYRQSLGQGLEFLIYFQGNSAPDKSGLPSDRFSAERTGGSVSTLTIQRTQQEDSAVYLCASSLGPNNEQFFGPGTRLTVL.

The chain links TRBV5-1 to TRBJ2-2, with 10 bases lining up with TRBD2. Germline V CDR1 and CDR2: SGHRS, YFSETQ. After removal of 2 bases from V and 7 bases from J, the junction contained 5 bases not matched to a gene. CDR3 length: 15 amino acids. The CDR3 spells CASSFMPSGGGELFF. The CDR3 nucleotides are TGCGCCAGCAGCTTTATGCCTAGCGGGGGCGGGGAGCTGTTTTTT.

V and J are TRBV25-1 and TRBJ2-1, with 13 positions matching TRBD2. Germline lookup yields CDR1 MGHDK and CDR2 SYGVNS. This CDR3 contains 16 residues. Trimming at V came to 2 bases and at J to 9 bases, leaving 7 bases not matched to a gene. DNA of the CDR3: TGTGCCAGCAGTGAAGAACTAGCGGGAGGGTGGGGTGAGCAGTTCTTC. Residues: CASSEELAGGWGEQFF.

This chain uses TRBV27 with TRBJ1-3; D is perhaps TRBD1 (6 bases). The CDR3 consists of 13 residues. The germline CDR1 and CDR2 sequences are MNHEY and SMNVEV (reference sequence). V was pared by 5 bases and J by 7 bases, with 12 bases between. The CDR3 sequence: CASSPRTANTIYF. For the CDR3, the DNA is TGTGCCAGCAGTCCCCGGACAGCTAACACCATATATTTT.

This chain uses TRBV14 with TRBJ2-3; a possible D gene is TRBD1 (7 bases). Trimming took off 2 bases at V and 6 bases at J, with 15 bases between the two ends. Looked up from germline, CDR1 is SGHDN and CDR2 is FVKESK. This CDR3 region has 15 residues. CDR3 nucleotide sequence: TGTGCCAGCAGCCAACAGGGGGGACGAGTCGATACGCAGTATTTT. As protein: CASSQQGGRVDTQYF.

J is TRBJ2-3 and V is TRBV7-9, with 9 bases lining up with TRBD2. CDR3 size: 16 residues. J lost 5 bases, V lost 5 bases, and 11 bases had no gene match. Looked up from germline, CDR1 is SEHNR and CDR2 is FQNEAQ (reference sequence). The CDR3 nucleotides are TGTGCCAGCAGCAGATATAGCGGGAGTGGGCAAGATACGCAGTATTTT. It encodes CASSRYSGSGQDTQYF.

This chain links TRBV5-4 with TRBJ2-1; no firm D call. V gave up 2 bases and J gave up 14 bases, with 17 bases separating them. Germline assignment: CDR1 SGHNT and CDR2 YYREEE (reference sequence). CDR3 length: 13 residues. CDR3 in DNA: TGTGCCAGCAGCTTTTCAAAGGGCGATAAGGAGTTCTTC. Protein product: CASSFSKGDKEFF.

The rearrangement links TRBV5-8 to TRBJ1-3; D gene uncertain. CDR3 length equals 15 residues. CDR1 and CDR2 (germline): SGHTS, YDEGEE. With 0 bases removed from V and 3 bases from J, the gap between germline ends came to 10 bases. The CDR3 coding sequence is TGTGCCAGCAGCTTGGCGGGGAGAAGTGGAAACACCATATATTTT. Its translation: CASSLAGRSGNTIYF.

V usage is TRBV4-2 and J usage is TRBJ2-5; tentatively, D is TRBD2 (5 bases). This CDR3 spans 16 amino acids. CDR1 is LGHNA and CDR2 is YNFKEQ in the germline V gene. The V and J ends lost 0 bases and 1 base respectively, with 12 bases between them. CDR3: CASSQEISLAQETQYF. CDR3 nucleotide sequence: TGTGCCAGCAGCCAAGAAATTTCCCTAGCCCAAGAGACCCAGTACTTC.

The rearrangement links TRBV5-1 to TRBJ1-3, with D possibly matching TRBD1 (5 bases). The germline gives CDR1 SGHRS, CDR2 YFSETQ. V gave up 2 bases and J gave up 4 bases, with 10 bases separating them. The CDR3 covers 14 residues. DNA for the CDR3: TGCGCCAGCAGCTTTACAAGGGGCGGAAACACCATATATTTT. Protein product: CASSFTRGGNTIYF.

This chain uses TRBV21-1 with TRBJ2-4; the tabulated D call, TRBD2, remains unverified against the DNA. TRBV21-1 is tagged as a pseudogene. The CDR3 totals 16 residues. The DNA for the CDR3 is TGTGCCAGCAGCCTGAAGGGCGGGCTAGCCAAAAACATTCAGTACTTC. Protein: CASSLKGGLAKNIQYF.

The genes are TRBV15 and TRBJ2-2, with 7 bases fitting TRBD2. Trimming took 8 bases from V and 4 from J; bases not matched to a gene: 13. Germline CDR1 reads LNHNV; CDR2 reads YYDKDF (reference sequence). The CDR3 is 16 amino acids. The CDR3 region is CATDKLGGSTTGELFF. Here the CDR3 DNA reads TGTGCCACCGACAAATTGGGAGGGTCTACCACCGGGGAGCTGTTTTTT.

V gene TRBV27 combines with J gene TRBJ2-1; D might be TRBD2 (6 bases). Germline CDR1 and CDR2: MNHEY and SMNVEV (reference sequence). The germline V and J ends were trimmed by 3 bases and 4 bases, with 16 bases remaining between them. The CDR3 runs to 16 residues. CDR3 in DNA: TGTGCCAGCAGTTTGAAAGGTAGCGGAACTTACAATGAGCAGTTCTTC. It translates to CASSLKGSGTYNEQFF.

The rearrangement links TRBV5-6 to TRBJ2-7, with D possibly TRBD2 on 5 matching bases. The V end was cut by 0 bases, the J end by 1 base, with 11 bases between. The CDR3 extends over 15 amino acids. The V gene's germline CDR1 is SGHDT and CDR2 YYEEEE. The chain's CDR3 is CASSLAGGGSYEQYF. CDR3 in DNA: TGTGCCAGCAGCTTGGCCGGTGGAGGTTCCTACGAGCAGTACTTC.

The chain carries TRBV19 and TRBJ1-4, with 9 positions matching TRBD1. This CDR3 region has 14 residues. V dropped 6 bases and J dropped 6; count of bases not matched to a gene: 5. Germline V CDR1 and CDR2: LNHDA, SQIVND (reference sequence). In nucleotides, the CDR3 is TGTGCCAGTAGCCCTAGGGACAGGGATGAAAAACTGTTTTTT. Encoded protein: CASSPRDRDEKLFF.

The chain joins TRBV19 to TRBJ2-3, with TRBD2 matching 11 bases. Unmatched junction bases numbered 7, after V lost 7 bases and J lost 4 bases. CDR3 length: 15 amino acids. The germline V gene encodes CDR1 LNHDA and CDR2 SQIVND (reference sequence). The CDR3 coding sequence is TGTGCCAGTAATGGCCTAGCGGGAGGCGCAGATACGCAGTATTTT. Protein product: CASNGLAGGADTQYF.

The V gene is TRBV15, the J gene TRBJ2-7, with D perhaps given as TRBD1 or TRBD2 (5 bases each). Germline values: CDR1 LNHNV, CDR2 YYDKDF (reference sequence). V lost 3 bases to trimming and J lost 7 bases, with 22 bases between them. The CDR3 extends over 16 amino acids. The CDR3: CATSSPPPGPIVEQYF. Here the CDR3 DNA reads TGTGCCACCAGCAGCCCCCCTCCGGGACCTATAGTGGAGCAGTACTTC.

This rearrangement joins TRBV14 to TRBJ2-5; D possibly uses TRBD1 or TRBD2 (5 bases each). Trimming removed 1 base from V and 5 bases from J, with 14 bases in between. The CDR3 is made up of 15 amino acids. Germline CDR1 reads SGHDN; CDR2 reads FVKESK. CDR3 nucleotides: TGTGCCAGCAGCCAAGGTCTGGGGACGGTGGAGACCCAGTACTTC. This encodes CASSQGLGTVETQYF.

The rearrangement uses TRBV2 and TRBJ2-7; TRBD1 matches at 8 bases. Germline CDR1 reads SNHLY; CDR2 reads FYNNEI. The CDR3 is made up of 15 amino acids. V dropped 8 bases and J dropped 5; count of bases not matched to a gene: 14. The CDR3 DNA is TGTGCCAGCGAGTCTCCCTCAGGGGGCAGCGACGAGCAGTACTTC. It yields the protein CASESPSGGSDEQYF.

The chain carries TRBV29-1 and TRBJ2-1; D might be TRBD2 (6 bases). V was pared by 5 bases and J by 7 bases, with 15 bases between. CDR1 and CDR2 (germline): SQVTM, ANQGSEA. This CDR3 is 13 amino acids long. CDR3 sequence: CSVYPGVKNEQFF. As DNA, the CDR3 is TGCAGCGTTTACCCGGGGGTTAAGAATGAGCAGTTCTTC.

The chain uses TRBV5-1 and TRBJ2-5; 8 nucleotides line up with TRBD2. V lost 4 bases, J lost 2 bases, and 7 bases stayed unmatched. The CDR3 spans 15 residues. The V gene's germline CDR1 is SGHRS and CDR2 YFSETQ. The CDR3 DNA reads as TGCGCCAGCAGCCCGCGGGGGGCGTGGCAAGAGACCCAGTACTTC. Protein product: CASSPRGAWQETQYF. The full variable domain, with the rest looked up from reference TRBV5-1 and TRBJ2-5, is KAGVTQTPRYLIKTRGQQVTLSCSPISGHRSVSWYQQTPGQGLQFLFEYFSETQRNKGNFPGRFSGRQFSNSRSEMNVSTLELGDSALYLCASSPRGAWQETQYFGPGTRLLVL.